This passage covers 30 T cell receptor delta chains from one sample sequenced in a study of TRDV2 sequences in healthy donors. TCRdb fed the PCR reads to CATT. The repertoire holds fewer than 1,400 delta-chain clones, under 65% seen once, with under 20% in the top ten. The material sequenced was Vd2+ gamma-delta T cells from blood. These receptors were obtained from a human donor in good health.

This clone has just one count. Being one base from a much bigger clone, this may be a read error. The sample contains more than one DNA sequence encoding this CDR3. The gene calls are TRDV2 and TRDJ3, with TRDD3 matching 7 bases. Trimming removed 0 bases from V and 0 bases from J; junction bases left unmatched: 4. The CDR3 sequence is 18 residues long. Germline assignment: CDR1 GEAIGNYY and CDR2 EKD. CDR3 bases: TGTGCCTGTGACACCGTGGGGGAGAGCTCCTGGGACACCCGACAGATGTTTTTC. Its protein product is CACDTVGESSWDTRQMFF.

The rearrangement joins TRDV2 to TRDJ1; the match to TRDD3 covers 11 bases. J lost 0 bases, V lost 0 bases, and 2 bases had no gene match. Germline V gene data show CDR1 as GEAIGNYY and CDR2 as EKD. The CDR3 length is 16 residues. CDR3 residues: CACDTVGDTYTDKLIF. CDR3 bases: TGTGCCTGTGACACCGTGGGGGATACGTACACCGATAAACTCATCTTT.

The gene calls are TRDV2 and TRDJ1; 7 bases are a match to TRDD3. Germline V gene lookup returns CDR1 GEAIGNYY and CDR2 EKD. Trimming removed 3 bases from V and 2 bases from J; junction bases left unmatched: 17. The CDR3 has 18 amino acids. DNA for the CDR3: TGTGCCTGTGACTCGTTACTGGGGATTCCTGCACAGACCGATAAACTCATCTTT. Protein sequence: CACDSLLGIPAQTDKLIF.

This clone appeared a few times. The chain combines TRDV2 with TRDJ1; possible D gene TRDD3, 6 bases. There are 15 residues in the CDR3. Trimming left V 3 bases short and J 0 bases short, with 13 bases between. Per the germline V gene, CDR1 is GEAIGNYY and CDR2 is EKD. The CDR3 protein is CACDPLGGNTDKLIF. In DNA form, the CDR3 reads TGTGCCTGTGACCCCCTTGGGGGGAACACCGATAAACTCATCTTT.

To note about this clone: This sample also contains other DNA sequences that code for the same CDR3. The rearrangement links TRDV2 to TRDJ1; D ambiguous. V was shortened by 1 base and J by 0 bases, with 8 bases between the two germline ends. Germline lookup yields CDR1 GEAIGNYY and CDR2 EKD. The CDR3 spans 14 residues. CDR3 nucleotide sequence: TGTGCCTGTGACACAGTCCAGTACACCGATAAACTCATCTTT. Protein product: CACDTVQYTDKLIF.

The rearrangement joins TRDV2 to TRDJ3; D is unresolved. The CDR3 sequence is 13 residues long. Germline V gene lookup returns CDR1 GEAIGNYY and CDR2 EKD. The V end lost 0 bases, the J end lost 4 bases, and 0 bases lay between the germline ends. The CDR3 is CACDTWDTRQMFF. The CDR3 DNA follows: TGTGCCTGTGACACCTGGGACACCCGACAGATGTTTTTC.

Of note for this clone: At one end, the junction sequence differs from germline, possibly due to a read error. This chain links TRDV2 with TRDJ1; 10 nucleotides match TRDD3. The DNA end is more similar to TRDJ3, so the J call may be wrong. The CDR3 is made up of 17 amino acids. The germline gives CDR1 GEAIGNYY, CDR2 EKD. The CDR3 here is CACDNTGGSWDTRHMFF. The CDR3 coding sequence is TGTGCCTGTGACAATACTGGGGGATCCTGGGACACCCGACATATGTTTTTC.

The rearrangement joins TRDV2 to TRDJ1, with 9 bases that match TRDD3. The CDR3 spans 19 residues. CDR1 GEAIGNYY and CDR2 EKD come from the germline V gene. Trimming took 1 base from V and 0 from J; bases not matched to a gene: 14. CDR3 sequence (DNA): TGTGCCTGTGACACTCCGTTCGGGGGACTGGGGGAGTACACCGATAAACTCATCTTT. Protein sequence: CACDTPFGGLGEYTDKLIF.

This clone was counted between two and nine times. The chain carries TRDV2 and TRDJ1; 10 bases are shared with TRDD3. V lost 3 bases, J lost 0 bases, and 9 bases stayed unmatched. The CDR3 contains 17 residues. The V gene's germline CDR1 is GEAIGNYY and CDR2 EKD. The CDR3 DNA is TGTGCCTGTGACGCGGTGGGGGATACAGGGTACACCGATAAACTCATCTTT. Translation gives CACDAVGDTGYTDKLIF.

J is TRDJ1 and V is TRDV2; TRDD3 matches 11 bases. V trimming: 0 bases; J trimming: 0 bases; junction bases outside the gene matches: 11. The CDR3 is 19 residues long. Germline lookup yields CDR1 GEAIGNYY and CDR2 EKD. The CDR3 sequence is CACDTVIGGYAGYTDKLIF. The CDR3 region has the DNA TGTGCCTGTGACACCGTGATTGGGGGATACGCGGGATACACCGATAAACTCATCTTT.

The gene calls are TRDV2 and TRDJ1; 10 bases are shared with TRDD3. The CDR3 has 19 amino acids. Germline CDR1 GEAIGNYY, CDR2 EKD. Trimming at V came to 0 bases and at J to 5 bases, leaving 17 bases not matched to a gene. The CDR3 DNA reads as TGTGCCTGTGACACCGGTCCCTGGGGGATAACCTCCGATAAAGATAAACTCATCTTT. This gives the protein CACDTGPWGITSDKDKLIF.

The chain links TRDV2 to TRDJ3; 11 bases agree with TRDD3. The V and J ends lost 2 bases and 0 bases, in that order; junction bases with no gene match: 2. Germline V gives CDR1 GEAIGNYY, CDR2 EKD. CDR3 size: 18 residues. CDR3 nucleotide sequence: TGTGCCTGTGACAGACTGGGGGATAGCTCCTGGGACACCCGACAGATGTTTTTC. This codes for CACDRLGDSSWDTRQMFF.

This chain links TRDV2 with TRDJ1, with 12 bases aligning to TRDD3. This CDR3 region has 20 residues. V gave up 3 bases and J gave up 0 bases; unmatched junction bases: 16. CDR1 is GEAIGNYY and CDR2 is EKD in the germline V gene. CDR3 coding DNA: TGTGCCTGTGACCGGCTGGGGGATACGAGGGGCCTCGGGAACACCGATAAACTCATCTTT. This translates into CACDRLGDTRGLGNTDKLIF.

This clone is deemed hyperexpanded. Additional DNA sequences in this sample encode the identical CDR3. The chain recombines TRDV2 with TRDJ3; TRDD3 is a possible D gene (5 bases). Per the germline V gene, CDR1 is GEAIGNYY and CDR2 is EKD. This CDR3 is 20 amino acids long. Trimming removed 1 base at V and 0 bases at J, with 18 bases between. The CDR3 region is CACDTASGGPSSWDTRQMFF. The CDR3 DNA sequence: TGTGCCTGTGACACTGCCAGCGGGGGGCCAAGCTCCTGGGACACCCGACAGATGTTTTTC.

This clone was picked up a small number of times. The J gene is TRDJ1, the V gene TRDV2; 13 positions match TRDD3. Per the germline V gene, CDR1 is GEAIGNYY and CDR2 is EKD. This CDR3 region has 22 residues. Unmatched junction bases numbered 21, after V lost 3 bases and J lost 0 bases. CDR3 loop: CACDPLHTGGYGGSRYTDKLIF. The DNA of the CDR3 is TGTGCCTGTGACCCTTTGCATACTGGGGGATACGGTGGAAGCCGGTACACCGATAAACTCATCTTT.

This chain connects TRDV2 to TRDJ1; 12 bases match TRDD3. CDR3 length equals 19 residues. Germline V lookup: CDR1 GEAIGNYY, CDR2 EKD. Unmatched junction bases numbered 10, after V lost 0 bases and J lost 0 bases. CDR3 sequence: CACDTLKLGDTRYTDKLIF. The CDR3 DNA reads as TGTGCCTGTGACACCCTAAAACTGGGGGATACTCGGTACACCGATAAACTCATCTTT.

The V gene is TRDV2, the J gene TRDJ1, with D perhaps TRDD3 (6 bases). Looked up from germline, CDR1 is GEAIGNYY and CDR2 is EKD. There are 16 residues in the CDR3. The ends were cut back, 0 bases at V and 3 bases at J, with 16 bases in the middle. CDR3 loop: CACDTVGGRLPDKLIF. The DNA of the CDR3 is TGTGCCTGTGACACCGTGGGGGGTCGGCTGCCCGATAAACTCATCTTT.

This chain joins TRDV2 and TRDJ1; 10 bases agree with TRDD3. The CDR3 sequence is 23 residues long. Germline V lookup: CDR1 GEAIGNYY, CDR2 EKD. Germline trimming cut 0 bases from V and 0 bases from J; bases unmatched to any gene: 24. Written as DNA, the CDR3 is TGTGCCTGTGACACCCTGGAGGCCGCTCGTACTGGGGGATTCAGACTCTACACCGATAAACTCATCTTT. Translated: CACDTLEAARTGGFRLYTDKLIF.

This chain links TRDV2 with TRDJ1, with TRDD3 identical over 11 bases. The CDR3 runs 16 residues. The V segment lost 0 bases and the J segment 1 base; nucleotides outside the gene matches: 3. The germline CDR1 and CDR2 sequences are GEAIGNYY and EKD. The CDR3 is CACDTLGDTGTDKLIF. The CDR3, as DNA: TGTGCCTGTGACACCCTGGGGGATACCGGCACCGATAAACTCATCTTT.

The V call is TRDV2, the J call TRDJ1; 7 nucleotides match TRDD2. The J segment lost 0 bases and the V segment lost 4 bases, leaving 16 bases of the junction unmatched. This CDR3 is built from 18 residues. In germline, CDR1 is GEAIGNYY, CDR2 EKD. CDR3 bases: TGTGCCTGTGAACCCCTTCCTCCCCGTCCCCTCAACACCGATAAACTCATCTTT. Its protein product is CACEPLPPRPLNTDKLIF.

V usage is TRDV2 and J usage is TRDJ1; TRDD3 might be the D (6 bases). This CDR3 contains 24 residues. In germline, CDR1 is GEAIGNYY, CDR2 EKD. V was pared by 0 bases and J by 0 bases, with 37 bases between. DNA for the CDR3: TGTGCCTGTGACACCGTCGGCGGGCCTACTGGGATTGGACACTATCATTTGTACACCGATAAACTCATCTTT. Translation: CACDTVGGPTGIGHYHLYTDKLIF.

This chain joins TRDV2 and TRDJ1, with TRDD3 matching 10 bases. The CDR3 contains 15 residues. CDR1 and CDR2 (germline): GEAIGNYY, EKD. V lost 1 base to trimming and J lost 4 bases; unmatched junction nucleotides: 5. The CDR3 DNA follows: TGTGCCTGTGACACGCTGGGGGATAACAACGATAAACTCATCTTT. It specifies CACDTLGDNNDKLIF.

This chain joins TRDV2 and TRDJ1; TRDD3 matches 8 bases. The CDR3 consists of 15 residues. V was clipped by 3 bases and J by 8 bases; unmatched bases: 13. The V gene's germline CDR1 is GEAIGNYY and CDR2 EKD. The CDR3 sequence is CACDSVGGYNAKLIF. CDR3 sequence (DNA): TGTGCCTGTGACTCTGTAGGGGGATATAATGCGAAACTCATCTTT.

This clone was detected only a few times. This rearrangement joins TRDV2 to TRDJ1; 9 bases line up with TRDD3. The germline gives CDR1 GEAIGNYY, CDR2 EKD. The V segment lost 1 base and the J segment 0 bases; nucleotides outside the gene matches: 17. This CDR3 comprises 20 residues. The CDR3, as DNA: TGTGCCTGTGACACGGTAAGGCTGGGGGATTCCTCCATCTACACCGATAAACTCATCTTT. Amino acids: CACDTVRLGDSSIYTDKLIF.

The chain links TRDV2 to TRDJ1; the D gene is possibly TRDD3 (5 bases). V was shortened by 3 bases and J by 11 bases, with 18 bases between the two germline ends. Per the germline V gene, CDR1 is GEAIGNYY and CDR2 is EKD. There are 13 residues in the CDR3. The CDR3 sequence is CACDSIGGSVLIF. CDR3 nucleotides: TGTGCCTGTGACTCGATCGGGGGGTCTGTGCTCATCTTT.

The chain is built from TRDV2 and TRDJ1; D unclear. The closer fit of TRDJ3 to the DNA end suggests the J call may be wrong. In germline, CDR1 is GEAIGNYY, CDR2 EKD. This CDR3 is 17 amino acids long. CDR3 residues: CACDPPVGTWDTRQMFF. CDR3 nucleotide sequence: TGTGCCTGTGACCCCCCAGTTGGTACCTGGGACACCCGACAGATGTTTTTC.

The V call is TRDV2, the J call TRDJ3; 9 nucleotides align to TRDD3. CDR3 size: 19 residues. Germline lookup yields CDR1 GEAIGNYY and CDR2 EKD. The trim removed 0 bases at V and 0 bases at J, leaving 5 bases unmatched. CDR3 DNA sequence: TGTGCCTGTGACACCTGGGGGATAAAAAGCTCCTGGGACACCCGACAGATGTTTTTC. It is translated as CACDTWGIKSSWDTRQMFF.

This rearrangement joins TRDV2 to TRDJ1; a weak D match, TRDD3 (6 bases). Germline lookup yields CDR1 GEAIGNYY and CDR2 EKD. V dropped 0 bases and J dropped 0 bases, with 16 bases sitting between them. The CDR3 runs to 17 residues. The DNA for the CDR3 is TGTGCCTGTGACACCGTCGGGGATTGGAACCACACCGATAAACTCATCTTT. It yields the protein CACDTVGDWNHTDKLIF.

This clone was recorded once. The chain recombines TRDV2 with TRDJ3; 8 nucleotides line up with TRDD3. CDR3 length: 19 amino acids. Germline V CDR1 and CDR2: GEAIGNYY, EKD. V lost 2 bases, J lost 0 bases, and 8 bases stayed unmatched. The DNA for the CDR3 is TGTGCCTGTGACAAGCTGGGGGAGATACTCTCCTGGGACACCCGACAGATGTTTTTC. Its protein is CACDKLGEILSWDTRQMFF.

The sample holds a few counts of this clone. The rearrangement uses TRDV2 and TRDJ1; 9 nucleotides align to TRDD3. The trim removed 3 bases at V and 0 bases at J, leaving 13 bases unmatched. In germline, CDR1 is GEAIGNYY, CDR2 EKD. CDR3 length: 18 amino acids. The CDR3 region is CACDALGDRSYNTDKLIF. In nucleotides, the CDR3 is TGTGCCTGTGACGCCCTGGGGGATCGGTCCTACAACACCGATAAACTCATCTTT.